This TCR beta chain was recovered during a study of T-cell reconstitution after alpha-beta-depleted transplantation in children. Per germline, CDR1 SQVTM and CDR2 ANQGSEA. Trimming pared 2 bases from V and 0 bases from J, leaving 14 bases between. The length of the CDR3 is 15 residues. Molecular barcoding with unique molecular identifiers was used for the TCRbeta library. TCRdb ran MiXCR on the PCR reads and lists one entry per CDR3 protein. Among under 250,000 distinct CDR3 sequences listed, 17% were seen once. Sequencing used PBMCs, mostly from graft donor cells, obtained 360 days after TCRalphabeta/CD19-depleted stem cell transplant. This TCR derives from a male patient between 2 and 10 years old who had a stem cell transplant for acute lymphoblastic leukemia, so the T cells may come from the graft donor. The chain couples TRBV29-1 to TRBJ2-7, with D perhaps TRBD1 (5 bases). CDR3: CSVENSGAPSYEQYF. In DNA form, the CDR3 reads TGCAGCGTTGAAAATAGTGGGGCTCCCTCCTACGAGCAGTACTTC.